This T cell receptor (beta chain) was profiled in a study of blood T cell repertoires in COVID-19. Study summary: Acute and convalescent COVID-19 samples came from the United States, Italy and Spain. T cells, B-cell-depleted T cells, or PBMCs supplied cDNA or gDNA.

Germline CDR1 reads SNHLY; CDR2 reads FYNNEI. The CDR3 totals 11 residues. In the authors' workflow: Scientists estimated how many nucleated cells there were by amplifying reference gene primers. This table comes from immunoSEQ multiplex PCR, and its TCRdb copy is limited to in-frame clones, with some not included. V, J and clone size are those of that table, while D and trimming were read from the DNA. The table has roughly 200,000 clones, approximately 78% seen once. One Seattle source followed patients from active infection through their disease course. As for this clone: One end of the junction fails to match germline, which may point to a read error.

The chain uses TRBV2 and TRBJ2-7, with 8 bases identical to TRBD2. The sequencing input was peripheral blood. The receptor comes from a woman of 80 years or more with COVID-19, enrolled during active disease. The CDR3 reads CASGVPGLGSF. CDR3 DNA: TGTGCCAGCGGGGTCCCGGGACTAGGTTCGTTC.